Listed below are T cell receptor beta chains from one sample, sequenced in a study of cytomegalovirus exposure and HLA in healthy donors. TCRdb's copy holds only in-frame clones and misses some; the assay was immunoSEQ multiplex PCR. The repertoire holds around 120,000 clones, over 75% seen once, with around 1.7% in the top ten. Sequencing used PBMCs. All receptors come from a boy between 5 and 17 years old in good health and CMV-seronegative. CDR3s leave out the opening cysteine and the closing phenylalanine or tryptophan. A D gene is named only where the DNA matches it firmly.

v_gene: TRBV11-3; d_gene: TRBD2; j_gene: TRBJ2-1; CDR3aa: ASSEAGGYNEQF
v_gene: TRBV7-9; d_gene: TRBD2; j_gene: TRBJ2-7; CDR3aa: ASSLSLLAGGEGEQY
v_gene: TRBV28; d_gene: NA; j_gene: TRBJ2-7; CDR3aa: ASSSDRSLSYEQY
v_gene: TRBV19; d_gene: TRBD1; j_gene: TRBJ2-3; CDR3aa: ASSIGTGGPDTQY
v_gene: TRBV5-6; d_gene: TRBD1; j_gene: TRBJ1-1; CDR3aa: ASSLRGQGYTEAF
v_gene: TRBV11-2; d_gene: NA; j_gene: TRBJ1-2; CDR3aa: ASSSQGLGDGYT
v_gene: TRBV6-5; d_gene: NA; j_gene: TRBJ2-3; CDR3aa: ASSYRTGVDTDTQY
v_gene: TRBV4-1; d_gene: TRBD2; j_gene: TRBJ2-7; CDR3aa: ASSQWTSGSYEQY
v_gene: TRBV7-9; d_gene: TRBD1; j_gene: TRBJ1-5; CDR3aa: ASRHWTGRNQPQH
v_gene: TRBV7-9; d_gene: NA; j_gene: TRBJ1-5; CDR3aa: ASKTEGNQPQH
v_gene: TRBV5-1; d_gene: TRBD1; j_gene: TRBJ1-2; CDR3aa: ASRYPGQGGYT
v_gene: TRBV2; d_gene: TRBD2; j_gene: TRBJ2-2; CDR3aa: ASSRGLAGGLTGELF
v_gene: TRBV21-1; d_gene: NA; j_gene: TRBJ2-6; CDR3aa: ASPPGAGIVSGANVLT
v_gene: TRBV2; d_gene: TRBD1; j_gene: TRBJ2-7; CDR3aa: ASSEVAGGYEQY
v_gene: TRBV19; d_gene: NA; j_gene: TRBJ2-2; CDR3aa: ASSKGQVGELF
v_gene: TRBV29-1; d_gene: TRBD1; j_gene: TRBJ1-2; CDR3aa: SVEGQSYGYT
v_gene: TRBV4-3; d_gene: NA; j_gene: TRBJ2-6; CDR3aa: ASSQEQGTGANVLT
v_gene: TRBV5-1; d_gene: NA; j_gene: TRBJ2-1; CDR3aa: ASSMMRGNNEQF
v_gene: TRBV6-5; d_gene: NA; j_gene: TRBJ1-5; CDR3aa: ASRKGYNQPQH
v_gene: TRBV6-1; d_gene: NA; j_gene: TRBJ2-5; CDR3aa: ASSVRALGETQY
v_gene: TRBV5-4; d_gene: TRBD1; j_gene: TRBJ2-3; CDR3aa: ASSLERQGFTDTQY
v_gene: TRBV2; d_gene: TRBD1; j_gene: TRBJ2-5; CDR3aa: ASKLGQVQETQY
v_gene: TRBV4-3; d_gene: TRBD1; j_gene: TRBJ1-5; CDR3aa: ASSQRTGSNQPQH
v_gene: TRBV5-4; d_gene: NA; j_gene: TRBJ2-2; CDR3aa: ASSLGAGELF
v_gene: TRBV6-1; d_gene: NA; j_gene: TRBJ1-5; CDR3aa: ASITGRDQPQH
v_gene: TRBV5-4; d_gene: TRBD2; j_gene: TRBJ2-5; CDR3aa: ASSLVRGGETQY
v_gene: TRBV30; d_gene: NA; j_gene: TRBJ2-5; CDR3aa: AWAGGRQETQY
v_gene: TRBV7-9; d_gene: NA; j_gene: TRBJ2-5; CDR3aa: ASSLASLAETQY
v_gene: TRBV4-3; d_gene: NA; j_gene: TRBJ1-2; CDR3aa: ASSQDVGGRGYGYT
v_gene: TRBV7-3; d_gene: NA; j_gene: TRBJ2-7; CDR3aa: ASSLTGGADSYEQY
v_gene: TRBV29-1; d_gene: NA; j_gene: TRBJ2-5; CDR3aa: SVEDELRLAHETQY
v_gene: TRBV7-9; d_gene: TRBD1; j_gene: TRBJ2-3; CDR3aa: ASSLQGVRTDTQY
v_gene: TRBV19; d_gene: NA; j_gene: TRBJ1-2; CDR3aa: ASQTDPNYGYT
v_gene: TRBV4-1; d_gene: NA; j_gene: TRBJ2-1; CDR3aa: ASSAPEFSYNEQF
v_gene: TRBV30; d_gene: TRBD2; j_gene: TRBJ2-1; CDR3aa: AWSWTSGKTEQF
v_gene: TRBV27; d_gene: TRBD1; j_gene: TRBJ2-7; CDR3aa: ASSTGDEQY
v_gene: TRBV7-6; d_gene: TRBD1; j_gene: TRBJ2-7; CDR3aa: ASSLVGTASYEQY
v_gene: TRBV7-3; d_gene: NA; j_gene: TRBJ2-7; CDR3aa: ASSKRAGELEQY
v_gene: TRBV9; d_gene: TRBD2; j_gene: TRBJ2-5; CDR3aa: ASSVGSSGGSQY
v_gene: TRBV7-8; d_gene: NA; j_gene: TRBJ2-1; CDR3aa: ASSLAVGGNEQF
v_gene: TRBV6-6; d_gene: NA; j_gene: TRBJ1-1; CDR3aa: ASSPSNTEAF
v_gene: TRBV29-1; d_gene: TRBD2; j_gene: TRBJ2-1; CDR3aa: SVDAQTLAGGYNEQF
v_gene: TRBV5-1; d_gene: NA; j_gene: TRBJ2-7; CDR3aa: ASSLIPGNNEQY
v_gene: TRBV5-1; d_gene: TRBD1; j_gene: TRBJ1-2; CDR3aa: ASSLTGVSGYT
v_gene: TRBV19; d_gene: NA; j_gene: TRBJ2-2; CDR3aa: ASSISHTGELF
v_gene: TRBV5-6; d_gene: NA; j_gene: TRBJ1-1; CDR3aa: ASSLDRDGNTEAF
v_gene: TRBV7-6; d_gene: TRBD1; j_gene: TRBJ1-1; CDR3aa: ASNDRVSYTEAF